This TCR beta chain was sequenced during a study of control samples from healthy donors and cancer patients. Sequencing used immunoSEQ multiplex PCR; TCRdb keeps in-frame clones, though not all of them. Here the sample spans 150,000 to 200,000 clones, nearly 90% being singletons. Germline trimming cut 0 bases from V and 2 bases from J; bases unmatched to any gene: 3. The CDR3 totals 15 residues. CDR1 and CDR2 from the germline V gene are SGDLS and YYNGEE. The TCR comes from a woman between 50 and 59 years old in good health. This chain links TRBV9 with TRBJ2-5, with 8 bases that match TRBD2. Sequenced material: blood. The CDR3 loop is CASSVVSGRQETQYF. For the CDR3, the DNA is TGTGCCAGCAGCGTAGTGAGCGGGAGACAAGAGACCCAGTACTTC. Looking up the rest from reference TRBV9 and TRBJ2-5 gives the full variable domain: DSGVTQTPKHLITATGQRVTLRCSPRSGDLSVYWYQQSLDQGLQFLIQYYNGEERAKGNILERFSAQQFPDLHSELNLSSLELGDSALYFCASSVVSGRQETQYFGPGTRLLVL.